These T cell receptor beta chains were read from a single sample in a study of shared clonotypes between healthy human individuals. Sequencing used immunoSEQ multiplex PCR; TCRdb keeps in-frame clones, though not all of them. This table has around 600,000 clones, 97% appearing once. The specimen sequenced was naive CD4+ T cells sorted from blood. The receptors were gathered from a woman in her twenties or thirties in good health. CDR3s include the opening cysteine and the closing phenylalanine or tryptophan. The D gene is left open where the match is weak. The size field is filled for only some rows; it gives once, few, many or a size class.

size: .
V: TRBV10-2
J: TRBJ2-3
D: TRBD2
DNA: TGCGCCAGCAGTGTTCGGGAGGGCCGACCTCGCACAGATACGCAGTATTTT
CDR3: CASSVREGRPRTDTQYF

size: .
V: TRBV6-1
J: TRBJ2-1
D: TRBD2
DNA: TGTGCCAGCAGTGAGACGCCGGGACTAGAGCGGGAGCAGTTCTTC
CDR3: CASSETPGLEREQFF

size: .
V: TRBV28
J: TRBJ1-5
D: .
DNA: TGTGCCAGCAGTTTATATGCGGCAGAACCTAGGCTGCCCCAGCATTTT
CDR3: CASSLYAAEPRLPQHF

size: .
V: TRBV28
J: TRBJ2-1
D: .
DNA: TGTGCCAGCACTCCTTCGTCAAGGGGACACAATGAGCAGTTCTTC
CDR3: CASTPSSRGHNEQFF

size: .
V: TRBV19
J: TRBJ2-5
D: TRBD1
DNA: TGTGCCAGTAGTCCCACAGGGGGCCGCGAGACCCAGTACTTC
CDR3: CASSPTGGRETQYF

size: .
V: TRBV7-3
J: TRBJ2-1
D: .
DNA: TGTGCCAGCAGTCCGCCGGGAGTTCGGGATGAGCAGTTCTTC
CDR3: CASSPPGVRDEQFF

size: .
V: TRBV5-1
J: TRBJ2-7
D: TRBD2
DNA: TGCGCCAGCAGCTTGCGGCTAGCGGGAGGACAGTACTTC
CDR3: CASSLRLAGGQYF

size: .
V: TRBV7-9
J: TRBJ2-1
D: TRBD2
DNA: TGTGCCAGCAGCTCCCTAGCGGGGGGGGGCAATGAGCAGTTCTTC
CDR3: CASSSLAGGGNEQFF

size: .
V: TRBV27
J: TRBJ1-5
D: TRBD1
DNA: TGTGCCAGCCGGGACAGGGGAGTACTGGGGCCCCAGCATTTT
CDR3: CASRDRGVLGPQHF

size: .
V: TRBV6-1
J: TRBJ1-1
D: .
DNA: TGTGCCAGCAGTGACTCCGGGGGCAGGACTGAAGCTTTCTTT
CDR3: CASSDSGGRTEAFF

size: .
V: TRBV6-6
J: TRBJ1-2
D: .
DNA: TGTGCCAGCAGTTCTAGGCGGATTGGCTACACCTTC
CDR3: CASSSRRIGYTF

size: .
V: TRBV28
J: TRBJ2-7
D: TRBD2
DNA: TGTGCCAGCGTAAACTACCCAACTCAGTTTATGAGGGGCGGTCAGACCGGGGGGTCCTACGAGCAGTACTTC
CDR3: CASVNYPTQFMRGGQTGGSYEQYF

size: .
V: TRBV11-2
J: TRBJ2-3
D: TRBD2
DNA: TGTGCCAGCAGCTTAGGGCCCCAGACGGCGGGAGGGATAGATACGCAGTATTTT
CDR3: CASSLGPQTAGGIDTQYF

size: .
V: TRBV5-1
J: TRBJ2-4
D: TRBD2
DNA: TGCGCCAGCAGCTTAGCGGGAACTAGCGTGGACATTCAGTACTTC
CDR3: CASSLAGTSVDIQYF

size: .
V: TRBV27
J: TRBJ2-1
D: TRBD2
DNA: TGTGCCAGCAGGTCCGCCTCGGGACTAGCGGGAGGGCGATGGTACAATGAGCAGTTCTTC
CDR3: CASRSASGLAGGRWYNEQFF

size: once
V: TRBV5-1
J: TRBJ2-3
D: TRBD2
DNA: TGCGCCAGCAGCGGGCGACTAGCGGGAGCGTCAGATACGCAGTATTTT
CDR3: CASSGRLAGASDTQYF

size: .
V: TRBV6-6
J: TRBJ2-1
D: .
DNA: TGTGCCGCGTCGGAGGGGGGATCCTACAATGAGCAGTTCTTC
CDR3: CAASEGGSYNEQFF

size: .
V: TRBV5-1
J: TRBJ2-2
D: TRBD2
DNA: TGCGCCAGCAGAGGGACTAGCGGGAGTAACGGGGCCGCTGGGGAGCTGTTTTTT
CDR3: CASRGTSGSNGAAGELFF

size: .
V: TRBV27
J: TRBJ1-5
D: .
DNA: TGTGCCAGCAGTTTACTGGGTGATCGGGGGCAGGCCCAGCATTTT
CDR3: CASSLLGDRGQAQHF

size: .
V: TRBV5-1
J: TRBJ2-7
D: .
DNA: TGCGCCAGCAGCTTGGCCCCGGACAGCCGATCCTACGAGCAGTACTTC
CDR3: CASSLAPDSRSYEQYF

size: .
V: TRBV2
J: TRBJ1-2
D: TRBD1
DNA: TGTGCCAGTACAGGGGGCTACGGCTATGGCTACACCTTC
CDR3: CASTGGYGYGYTF

size: .
V: TRBV6-5
J: TRBJ1-2
D: .
DNA: TGTGCCAGCAGTTACTCAAAGGCAGGGCACTATGGCTACACCTTC
CDR3: CASSYSKAGHYGYTF

size: .
V: TRBV7-5
J: TRBJ1-5
D: .
DNA: TGTGTCAGAAGCTTAAAGGGTAGGCAGCCCCAGCATTTT
CDR3: CVRSLKGRQPQHF

size: .
V: TRBV7-6
J: TRBJ2-5
D: .
DNA: TGTGCCAGCAGCCGGTATGGCACCCAGTACTTC
CDR3: CASSRYGTQYF

size: .
V: TRBV5-1
J: TRBJ2-5
D: TRBD1
DNA: TGCGCCAGCAGCTTGGCCGCAGGGGGCGGAGAGACCCAGTACTTC
CDR3: CASSLAAGGGETQYF

size: once
V: TRBV4-1
J: TRBJ2-1
D: TRBD2
DNA: TGCGCCAGCAGCCAAGATTTAGCGGGAGGTTGGAATGAGCAGTTCTTC
CDR3: CASSQDLAGGWNEQFF

size: .
V: TRBV27
J: TRBJ2-3
D: .
DNA: TGTGCCAGCAGTTTACGCAGCGTTATATTATCAGATACGCAGTATTTT
CDR3: CASSLRSVILSDTQYF